The following is a T cell receptor beta chain sequence with its context. Its antigen is undetermined. Treatment here: around 19 received Ad26.COV2.S at low or high dose, single or two shots; five or six received placebo; per-sample allocation not given. Sampling was performed 63 days after the first vaccine or placebo injection. Participants' vaccine, an Ad26 vector, delivered Wuhan-strain SARS-CoV-2 spike. This sample was taken from a study of Ad26.COV2.S vaccination and SARS-CoV-2 variants. Study-level points and caveats: Vaccine recipients had higher spike-specific TCR breadth than placebo recipients. Total T cell responses were possibly underestimated by TCR breadth and depth analyses.

The assay was immunoSEQ multiplex PCR, and TCRdb's table has in-frame clones only and misses some. The sample has just over 350,000 clones, 80% to 90% seen once. The source of this sequence is a person between 18 and 60 years old who received the Ad26.COV2.S COVID-19 vaccine or a placebo. The input for sequencing was peripheral blood, taken in a trial of Ad26.COV2.S vaccine versus placebo.

CDR3 bases: TGCGCCAGCAGCTCCCCGGACAGGACCTACGAGCAGTACTTC. Its protein is CASSSPDRTYEQYF. The chain recombines TRBV5-1 with TRBJ2-7; 7 nucleotides line up with TRBD1. Per germline, CDR1 SGHRS and CDR2 YFSETQ. CDR3 length equals 14 residues. Trimming cost V 3 bases and J 2 bases; bases outside gene matches: 5.